The T cell receptor beta chain under discussion was sequenced for a study of human T cells and chemical hapten exposure. From the RACE reads, TCRdb called clonotypes with MiXCR, one entry per CDR3 protein. Among 150,000 to 200,000 distinct CDR3 sequences, more than 14% were seen once, and the ten largest hold approximately 1.5%. CDR3 length: 13 amino acids. Per germline, CDR1 MNHNS and CDR2 SASEGT. Trimming cost V 8 bases and J 9 bases; bases outside gene matches: 6. Ten or more counts support this clonotype. Time point described: patch test 1, 2 weeks after DPC sensitization. Indicated treatment: therapeutic diphenylcyclopropenone sensitization with weekly scalp DPC.

Specimen: whole blood, collected in connection with sensitization to the hapten diphenylcyclopropenone (DPC). This TCR derives from a woman aged 25 to 45 with alopecia areata. Some clones in this sample may be carry-over from other donors' samples. The chain joins TRBV6-1 to TRBJ2-1; 11 nucleotides match TRBD2. This CDR3 reads CASGLAGGAEQFF. The CDR3 DNA is TGTGCCAGCGGTCTAGCGGGAGGTGCTGAGCAGTTCTTC.